This entry features one T cell receptor (beta chain) sequence. Mouse names are used for the genes. The read halts 1 residue ahead of the CDR3 end, with the missing end drawn from the germline J gene. This entry belongs to a study of tissue T cells after allogeneic stem cell transplantation. Repertoires were generated with immunoSEQ multiplex PCR, while TCRdb's copy carries only in-frame clones and drops some. The repertoire holds around 17,000 clones, roughly 72% seen once, with over 0.85% in the top ten. Trimming removed 3 bases from V and 7 bases from J; junction bases left unmatched: 1. The CDR3 has 13 residues. CDR1 is NNHDY and CDR2 is SYVADS in the germline V gene.

This chain joins TRBV13-3 and TRBJ2-4; 11 positions agree with TRBD2. The sequencing input was spleen. The receptor was isolated from a female BALB/c mouse in good health. The mice in this strain carry MHC haplotype H2-d. CDR3 DNA (partial): TGTGCCAGCAGTGGACTGGGGGGGGACACCTTGTAC. It yields the protein CASSGLGGDTLY. In full, the CDR3 reads CASSGLGGDTLYF.